This T cell receptor beta chain emerged from a study of shared clonotypes between healthy human individuals. Whole-study context: The study enrolled a couple of women and three men aged 18 to 49. Points from the study as a whole: Incomplete sequencing of sorted subsets was indicated by rarefaction despite large depth.

As regards this clone: Its antigen is still unknown.

Tens of thousands of T cell genomes, or around 180 ng DNA, went into the sorted-subset replicate PCRs. Sequencing used immunoSEQ multiplex PCR; TCRdb keeps in-frame clones, though not all of them. The sample yields a few million clones, over 85% seen once. Germline CDR1 and CDR2: SGDLS and YYNGEE. The CDR3 is 13 residues long. V was shortened by 3 bases and J by 6 bases, with 11 bases between the two germline ends. CD4+ cells underwent separation, giving CD45RA+ naive and CD45RA-negative memory subsets. Sequencing was done on a sample of naive CD4+ T cells sorted from blood. This sample's subset: CD45RA+ positively selected. The chain joins TRBV9 to TRBJ2-3, with D unresolved. This sequence originates from a man between 18 and 35 years old in good health. Here the CDR3 DNA reads TGTGCCAGCAGCGAAGTAGTCGGCGATACGCAGTATTTT. It translates to CASSEVVGDTQYF. The full variable domain, its missing parts supplied by reference TRBV9 and TRBJ2-3, is DSGVTQTPKHLITATGQRVTLRCSPRSGDLSVYWYQQSLDQGLQFLIQYYNGEERAKGNILERFSAQQFPDLHSELNLSSLELGDSALYFCASSEVVGDTQYFGPGTRLTVL.